This T cell receptor beta chain is from a study of T cell repertoires in cytomegalovirus infection. Across the study: Both CMV infection and a matching HLA type were indicated by public TCR beta signatures. Study-wide points: HLA-C-restricted TCR beta clonotypes specific for CMV led the ex vivo response.

MiXCR, run by TCRdb on the reads, gives a single entry per CDR3 protein. This table has under 350,000 distinct CDR3 sequences, approximately 9.5% appearing once. Many counts were recorded for this clonotype. No antigen is known for it. This clonotype was sampled from a human donor in good health (CMV status not recorded). Some clones in this sample may be carry-over from other donors' samples. What was sequenced was PBMCs.

The CDR3 sequence: CASRPYKTGGVGYTF. CDR3 bases: TGTGCCAGCAGACCTTACAAGACAGGGGGCGTCGGCTACACCTTC. The rearrangement joins TRBV12-3 or TRBV12-4 to TRBJ1-2; the match to TRBD1 covers 10 bases. CDR3 length equals 15 residues. Trimming at V came to 6 bases and at J to 8 bases, leaving 12 bases not matched to a gene.